One sample yielded the 26 T cell receptor beta chains listed below, sequenced in a study of cytomegalovirus exposure and HLA in healthy donors. PCR was performed using 60 Vbeta and 13 Jbeta primers. Profiled with immunoSEQ multiplex PCR; TCRdb holds only in-frame clones, not every one. The table records over 100,000 clones, about 70% of them present only once. The sample consisted of PBMCs. Every receptor here comes from a woman in her 30s in good health and CMV-seronegative.

This clone was seen once. The chain links TRBV2 to TRBJ1-5; D is ambiguous. Per germline, CDR1 SNHLY and CDR2 FYNNEI. The CDR3 sequence is 14 residues long. V was pared by 8 bases and J by 3 bases, with 14 bases between. The chain's CDR3 is CASAEGQANQPQHF. The CDR3 nucleotides read TGTGCCAGCGCCGAGGGCCAGGCCAATCAGCCCCAGCATTTT.

This clone was seen once. V and J are TRBV18 and TRBJ1-2, with 7 bases matching TRBD1. With 4 bases clipped from V and 4 bases from J, the junction kept 6 bases outside the gene matches. Germline-derived CDR1 and CDR2 are KGHSH and LQKENI. This CDR3 region has 14 residues. The CDR3 reads CASSQQGPSYGYTF. In DNA, the CDR3 is TGTGCCAGCTCACAACAGGGGCCCAGCTATGGCTACACCTTC.

V and J are TRBV5-1 and TRBJ2-5; a possible D gene is TRBD1 (5 bases). CDR1 and CDR2 from the germline V gene are SGHRS and YFSETQ. The CDR3 loop spans 14 amino acids. V shed 6 bases and J shed 3 bases, with 15 bases lying between them. CDR3 sequence reads: CASTLEGVEETQYF. In DNA, the CDR3 is TGCGCCAGCACATTAGAAGGGGTCGAAGAGACCCAGTACTTC.

In this sample, this clone turned up once. The V gene is TRBV9, the J gene TRBJ2-6, with 11 bases identical to TRBD1. Germline V gene data show CDR1 as SGDLS and CDR2 as YYNGEE. J gave up 2 bases and V 3 bases, and 10 bases lay outside the gene matches. This CDR3 is 19 amino acids long. CDR3 sequence reads: CASSDPSGTGGPGANVLTF. The DNA for the CDR3 is TGTGCCAGCAGCGATCCTTCGGGGACAGGGGGTCCTGGGGCCAACGTCCTGACTTTC.

This chain uses TRBV2 with TRBJ1-2; 9 nucleotides match TRBD1. Unmatched junction bases numbered 10, after V lost 6 bases and J lost 2 bases. Germline-derived CDR1 and CDR2 are SNHLY and FYNNEI. This CDR3 is built from 16 residues. The CDR3 region has the DNA TGTGCCAGCAGACGCCTGGGACAGGGTCAAAACTATGGCTACACCTTC. Its translation: CASRRLGQGQNYGYTF. Together with reference TRBV2 and TRBJ1-2, the CDR3 gives the full variable domain: EPEVTQTPSHQVTQMGQEVILRCVPISNHLYFYWYRQILGQKVEFLVSFYNNEISEKSEIFDDQFSVERPDGSNFTLKIRSTKLEDSAMYFCASRRLGQGQNYGYTFGSGTRLTVV.

The chain has TRBV7-2 and TRBJ1-1; 7 nucleotides agree with TRBD1. The length of the CDR3 is 15 residues. J gave up 7 bases and V 1 base, and 9 bases lay outside the gene matches. Germline CDR1 is SGHTA and CDR2 is FQGNSA. The CDR3 DNA is TGTGCCAGCAGCTTAGTCTTAGGGGGCGAGATTGAAGCTTTCTTT. This codes for CASSLVLGGEIEAFF.

The chain combines TRBV5-1 with TRBJ2-1; tentatively, D is TRBD1 (6 bases). Germline CDR1 and CDR2: SGHRS and YFSETQ. V lost 0 bases to trimming and J lost 4 bases, with 11 bases between them. CDR3 length equals 15 residues. The CDR3 loop is CASSLVRDTYNEQFF. CDR3 nucleotide sequence: TGCGCCAGCAGCTTGGTCCGGGACACGTACAATGAGCAGTTCTTC.

This clone was counted only a few times. The CDR3 loop reads CASARALSSYEQYF. CDR3 DNA: TGTGCCAGTGCCAGGGCCTTAAGCTCCTACGAGCAGTACTTC. This chain joins TRBV27 and TRBJ2-7; perhaps TRBD1 as D (5 bases). Per the germline V gene, CDR1 is MNHEY and CDR2 is SMNVEV (reference sequence). Trimming stripped 9 bases from V and 0 bases from J, with 15 bases between. The CDR3 spans 14 residues.

This clone was picked up a small number of times. The gene calls are TRBV25-1 and TRBJ1-4, with TRBD1 matching 9 bases. Germline-derived CDR1 and CDR2 are MGHDK and SYGVNS. The CDR3 is 15 amino acids. Trimming removed 6 bases from V and 8 bases from J; junction bases left unmatched: 10. The CDR3 DNA sequence: TGTGCCAGCAGGGATACCGGGACAGGGAACGAAAAACTGTTTTTT. Translation gives CASRDTGTGNEKLFF. The variable domain in full, completed from reference TRBV25-1 and TRBJ1-4, reads EADIYQTPRYLVIGTGKKITLECSQTMGHDKMYWYQQDPGMELHLIHYSYGVNSTEKGDLSSESTVSRIRTEHFPLTLESARPSHTSQYLCASRDTGTGNEKLFFGSGTQLSVL.

The chain has TRBV27 and TRBJ1-4, with 8 bases that match TRBD1. CDR1 and CDR2 from the germline V gene are MNHEY and SMNVEV (reference sequence). The junction had 4 bases not matched to a gene; V was cut back by 7 bases and J by 3 bases. The CDR3 spans 14 residues. The CDR3 coding sequence is TGTGCCAGCAATGACAGGGGCCCTAATGAAAAACTGTTTTTT. Residues: CASNDRGPNEKLFF.

The chain employs TRBV6-6 and TRBJ1-3, with 9 bases matching TRBD1. The CDR3 loop spans 15 amino acids. Germline V lookup: CDR1 MNHNY, CDR2 SVGAGI (reference sequence). V was pared by 2 bases and J by 5 bases, with 4 bases of the junction left unmatched. As DNA, the CDR3 is TGTGCCAGCAGTTACCCGGGACAGGGTAGAAACACCATATATTTT. Protein product: CASSYPGQGRNTIYF.

The rearrangement links TRBV29-1 to TRBJ2-3; D is possibly TRBD1 (6 bases). The germline V gene has CDR1 SQVTM and CDR2 ANQGSEA. The CDR3 runs 14 residues. Trimming removed 5 bases from V and 11 bases from J, with 23 bases in between. The CDR3 coding sequence is TGCAGCGTTTTGACAGGCTCCGTCCCGTTATGGCAGTATTTT. This sequence encodes CSVLTGSVPLWQYF.

The chain has TRBV18 and TRBJ2-5; no firm D call. This CDR3 comprises 15 residues. Germline V CDR1 and CDR2: KGHSH, LQKENI. Trimming left V 3 bases short and J 1 base short, with 12 bases between. DNA of the CDR3: TGTGCCAGCTCACCGCTGGAGAGCCCCCAAGAGACCCAGTACTTC. This sequence encodes CASSPLESPQETQYF.

This clone appeared a single time. The chain recombines TRBV20-1 with TRBJ2-7; 10 nucleotides agree with TRBD2. The germline gives CDR1 DFQATT, CDR2 SNEGSKA (reference sequence). There are 11 residues in the CDR3. CDR3 residues: CSVAGGYEQYF. CDR3 DNA sequence: TGCAGCGTAGCGGGAGGTTACGAGCAGTACTTC.

The V call is TRBV2, the J call TRBJ1-1; D not certain. Germline values: CDR1 SNHLY, CDR2 FYNNEI. This CDR3 has 13 amino acids. V lost 7 bases, J lost 0 bases, and 9 bases lay in between. The CDR3 DNA follows: TGTGCCAGCATACGAGAGATGAACACTGAAGCTTTCTTT. It yields the protein CASIREMNTEAFF.

The rearrangement joins TRBV14 to TRBJ1-6; D remains ambiguous. CDR1 SGHDN and CDR2 FVKESK come from the germline V gene. V was trimmed by 2 bases and J by 9 bases, leaving 8 bases between them. The CDR3 is 13 residues long. The CDR3 DNA reads TGTGCCAGCAGCCAATTTATGTCTTCACCCCTCCACTTT. As protein: CASSQFMSSPLHF.

The chain carries TRBV25-1 and TRBJ2-5, with 10 bases identical to TRBD2. Germline assignment: CDR1 MGHDK and CDR2 SYGVNS. Unmatched junction bases numbered 8, after V lost 5 bases and J lost 5 bases. This CDR3 comprises 15 residues. In DNA form, the CDR3 reads TGTGCCAGCAGTTCCGCTAGCGGGAGAAGGGAGACCCAGTACTTC. Its translation: CASSSASGRRETQYF.

The chain links TRBV19 to TRBJ2-7, with TRBD1 matching over 9 bases. Trimming took 5 bases from V and 2 from J; bases not matched to a gene: 4. This CDR3 comprises 14 residues. The germline gives CDR1 LNHDA, CDR2 SQIVND (reference sequence). The CDR3 region is CASSSGTGTYEQYF. CDR3 coding DNA: TGTGCCAGTAGTTCAGGGACAGGGACCTACGAGCAGTACTTC.

A single count supports this clone. The chain combines TRBV6-5 with TRBJ1-1; D is uncertain. Trimming pared 2 bases from V and 4 bases from J, leaving 14 bases between. In germline, CDR1 is MNHEY, CDR2 SVGAGI. CDR3 length: 15 amino acids. The CDR3 DNA reads TGTGCCAGCAGTTACCAGCCGGGAATCTCCACTGAAGCTTTCTTT. Amino acids: CASSYQPGISTEAFF.

This sequence joins TRBV30 and TRBJ1-2; D unclear. V gave up 1 base and J gave up 4 bases, with 4 bases separating them. In germline, CDR1 is GTSNPN, CDR2 SVGIG (reference sequence). The CDR3 runs to 11 residues. This CDR3 is CAWSGGYGYTF. CDR3 in DNA: TGTGCCTGGAGTGGAGGCTATGGCTACACCTTC. The whole variable domain, filled in from reference TRBV30 and TRBJ1-2, reads SQTIHQWPATLVQPVGSPLSLECTVEGTSNPNLYWYRQAAGRGLQLLFYSVGIGQISSEVPQNLSASRPQDRQFILSSKKLLLSDSGFYLCAWSGGYGYTFGSGTRLTVV.

V gene TRBV6-1 combines with J gene TRBJ1-1; D gene uncertain. CDR1 and CDR2 (germline): MNHNS, SASEGT. The CDR3 spans 15 residues. The ends were cut back, 2 bases at V and 0 bases at J, with 10 bases in the middle. The CDR3 coding sequence is TGTGCCAGCAGTGAATTGCGCAACTTGAACACTGAAGCTTTCTTT. Amino acid sequence: CASSELRNLNTEAFF.

The chain uses TRBV4-3 and TRBJ2-5, with 10 bases matching TRBD1. Trimming at V came to 0 bases and at J to 5 bases, leaving 6 bases not matched to a gene. The CDR3 length is 16 residues. Germline lookup yields CDR1 LGHNA and CDR2 YSLEER. The CDR3 sequence: CASSQDGTGVMETQYF. The DNA for the CDR3 is TGCGCCAGCAGCCAAGATGGGACAGGGGTGATGGAGACCCAGTACTTC.

The rearrangement uses TRBV19 and TRBJ2-7; 7 bases are shared with TRBD1. The CDR3 contains 13 residues. Germline CDR1 and CDR2: LNHDA and SQIVND (reference sequence). The V segment lost 5 bases and the J segment 3 bases; nucleotides outside the gene matches: 4. CDR3 in DNA: TGTGCCAGTAGTGATAACAGGGGCTACGAGCAGTACTTC. It yields the protein CASSDNRGYEQYF.

Written as DNA, the CDR3 is TGTGCCAGCAGCTCGGGCAGGGGGTGGACCTATGGCTACACCTTC. Its protein product is CASSSGRGWTYGYTF. V usage is TRBV5-8 and J usage is TRBJ1-2, with 7 positions matching TRBD1. J gave up 4 bases and V 3 bases, and 9 bases lay outside the gene matches. The CDR3 sequence is 15 residues long. Germline V gives CDR1 SGHTS, CDR2 YDEGEE.

This clone was seen a few times. The rearrangement uses TRBV6-1 and TRBJ2-3; D may be TRBD2 (6 bases). Looked up from germline, CDR1 is MNHNS and CDR2 is SASEGT. The CDR3 sequence is 13 residues long. The V and J ends lost 7 bases and 2 bases respectively, with 10 bases between them. The CDR3: CASTTGDTDTQYF. The CDR3 region has the DNA TGTGCCAGCACTACGGGAGACACAGATACGCAGTATTTT.

The sample holds one count of this clone. Here the CDR3 reads CAWSQGTGFTDTQYF. The CDR3, as DNA: TGTGCCTGGAGTCAGGGAACAGGGTTCACAGATACGCAGTATTTT. The rearrangement joins TRBV30 to TRBJ2-3, with D tentatively TRBD1 (6 bases). The germline V gene has CDR1 GTSNPN and CDR2 SVGIG (reference sequence). The length of the CDR3 is 15 residues. Trimming removed 2 bases at V and 2 bases at J, with 14 bases between.